What follows are 13 T cell receptor beta chains derived from one specimen sequenced in a study of T-cell memory formation after mild COVID-19. Each CDR3 protein is one row after TCRdb ran MiXCR on the 5' RACE reads. Of about half a million distinct CDR3 sequences listed, roughly 18% were seen once; the top ten hold roughly an eighth. Sequencing input: PBMCs or a T cell subset sorted from them (not recorded which). Receptors were obtained from an adult woman who had mild COVID-19 (a few samples of this study predate the infection). Cell type and time point are not known.

This clonotype was detected only a few times. The rearrangement uses TRBV5-6 and TRBJ2-5; 13 bases align to TRBD2. Per germline, CDR1 SGHDT and CDR2 YYEEEE. This CDR3 has 16 residues. With V trimmed by 3 bases and J by 4 bases, 6 bases remained unmatched. This CDR3 is CASSWGLAGQLETQYF. The CDR3 region has the DNA TGTGCCAGCAGCTGGGGACTAGCGGGGCAATTAGAGACCCAGTACTTC.

This clonotype was recorded once. The chain combines TRBV18 with TRBJ2-5; no definite D call. V lost 3 bases, J lost 5 bases, and 7 bases lay in between. The CDR3 totals 12 residues. CDR1 and CDR2 from the germline V gene are KGHSH and LQKENI. CDR3 region: CASSPEWETQYF. The CDR3 DNA reads TGTGCCAGCTCACCCGAGTGGGAGACCCAGTACTTC.

This clonotype was counted between two and nine times. The chain joins TRBV7-9 to TRBJ2-7; TRBD2 agrees at 12 bases. CDR1 and CDR2 from the germline V gene are SEHNR and FQNEAQ (reference sequence). V shed 5 bases, J shed 5 bases, and the junction held 7 bases outside the gene matches. CDR3 length equals 15 residues. CDR3 in amino acids: CASSPGLAGRHEQYF. The CDR3 nucleotides read TGTGCCAGCAGCCCAGGACTAGCGGGACGTCACGAGCAGTACTTC.

The CDR3 DNA sequence: TGTGCCAGCAGTCAAGGGGGTGGAGAACGTCAGCCCCAGCATTTT. Its protein is CASSQGGGERQPQHF. This chain links TRBV12-3 or TRBV12-4 with TRBJ1-5; maybe TRBD1 (6 bases). Deletions cut 5 bases from V and 6 bases from J, with 17 bases between. The CDR3 sequence is 15 residues long.

This clonotype was observed a handful of times. V and J are TRBV7-9 and TRBJ2-1; D gene unclear. The CDR3 runs 15 residues. V shed 0 bases and J shed 4 bases, with 10 bases lying between them. Germline V lookup: CDR1 SEHNR, CDR2 FQNEAQ (reference sequence). The CDR3 DNA follows: TGTGCCAGCAGCTTAGCCGGTCATGGTTACAATGAGCAGTTCTTC. Translated, it gives CASSLAGHGYNEQFF.

This clonotype was counted many times. This rearrangement joins TRBV7-8 to TRBJ2-3; no clear D gene. The ends were cut back, 3 bases at V and 1 base at J, with 11 bases in the middle. Germline V gene data show CDR1 as SGHVS and CDR2 as FQNEAQ. The CDR3 totals 15 residues. CDR3: CASSFYDGGTDTQYF. CDR3 nucleotide sequence: TGTGCCAGCAGCTTTTACGACGGTGGCACAGATACGCAGTATTTT.

The chain joins TRBV9 to TRBJ2-1; 7 nucleotides agree with TRBD1. CDR3 size: 17 residues. Trimming removed 3 bases from V and 0 bases from J; junction bases left unmatched: 9. Germline CDR1 and CDR2: SGDLS and YYNGEE. For the CDR3, the DNA is TGTGCCAGCAGCGGACAGGGCACAAAGACCTCCTACAATGAGCAGTTCTTC. It specifies CASSGQGTKTSYNEQFF.

This clonotype was observed a few times. The chain links TRBV3-1 to TRBJ2-1; a possible D gene is TRBD2 (6 bases). Trimming removed 6 bases at V and 10 bases at J, with 10 bases between. The CDR3 has 11 amino acids. From germline, CDR1 is LGHDT and CDR2 YNNKEL (reference sequence). CDR3 amino acids: CASRGGAEQFF. The CDR3 region has the DNA TGTGCCAGCAGGGGCGGGGCCGAGCAGTTCTTC.

This clonotype has only a few counts. DNA for the CDR3: TGTGCCAGCAGCGCCCGAACACTAGTCAGCACAGATACGCAGTATTTT. The encoded protein is CASSARTLVSTDTQYF. V usage is TRBV7-8 and J usage is TRBJ2-3; tentative D call: TRBD2 (5 bases). Germline V lookup: CDR1 SGHVS, CDR2 FQNEAQ. V lost 5 bases and J lost 0, with 15 bases in between. The CDR3 has 16 residues. The entire variable domain, with the rest obtained from reference TRBV7-8 and TRBJ2-3, is as follows: GAGVSQSPRYKVAKRGQDVALRCDPISGHVSLFWYQQALGQGPEFLTYFQNEAQLDKSGLPSDRFFAERPEGSVSTLKIQRTQQEDSAVYLCASSARTLVSTDTQYFGPGTRLTVL.

CDR3 loop: CASSQDGTSTDTQYF. CDR3 nucleotide sequence: TGTGCCAGCAGCCAAGATGGGACTAGCACAGATACGCAGTATTTT. V and J are TRBV3-1 and TRBJ2-3, with a tentative D call TRBD2 (6 bases). V lost 0 bases and J 0 bases, leaving 7 bases between the germline ends. Germline V CDR1 and CDR2: LGHDT, YNNKEL (reference sequence). The CDR3 has 15 residues.

V usage is TRBV18 and J usage is TRBJ1-1; weak D call: TRBD1 (6 bases). V was trimmed by 3 bases and J by 4 bases, leaving 24 bases between them. The CDR3 is 18 amino acids. Per the germline V gene, CDR1 is KGHSH and CDR2 is LQKENI. The CDR3 sequence is CASSPVGGPAGLGTEAFF. The CDR3 DNA reads as TGTGCCAGCTCACCGGTTGGGGGGCCCGCTGGACTGGGCACTGAAGCTTTCTTT.

Many counts were recorded for this clonotype. CDR3 nucleotides: TGTGCCAGCAGCTTTAGCGGACAGGGGGGATACGAGCAGTACTTC. Translation: CASSFSGQGGYEQYF. The chain recombines TRBV7-9 with TRBJ2-7, with 10 bases identical to TRBD1. Germline CDR1 reads SEHNR; CDR2 reads FQNEAQ (reference sequence). This CDR3 region has 15 residues. The V gene end was trimmed by 3 bases and the J gene end by 4 bases; junction bases not matched to a gene: 6. The whole variable domain, filled in from reference TRBV7-9 and TRBJ2-7, reads DTGVSQNPRHKITKRGQNVTFRCDPISEHNRLYWYRQTLGQGPEFLTYFQNEAQLEKSRLLSDRFSAERPKGSFSTLEIQRTEQGDSAMYLCASSFSGQGGYEQYFGPGTRLTVT.

The chain links TRBV9 to TRBJ1-5; a weak D match, TRBD1 (5 bases). This CDR3 region has 15 residues. Germline lookup yields CDR1 SGDLS and CDR2 YYNGEE. The ends were cut back, 3 bases at V and 2 bases at J, with 12 bases in the middle. The CDR3 DNA is TGTGCCAGCAGCGAAGGGACCCTCGGCAATCAGCCCCAGCATTTT. Translating it yields CASSEGTLGNQPQHF.